Listed below are T cell receptor beta chains from one sample, sequenced in a study of shared clonotypes between healthy human individuals. Using immunoSEQ multiplex PCR, the repertoire was profiled, and TCRdb retains in-frame clones only, with some absent. The repertoire holds fewer than 1 million clones, with just over 95% as singletons. Sequencing was carried out using naive CD8+ T cells sorted from blood. The receptors come from a man aged 25-40 years in good health. Both conserved end residues are part of each CDR3. A D gene is named only where the DNA matches it firmly. Clone size is stated in some rows and not others, as once, few, many or a class when expanded.

once TRBV9 NA CASSPSRQTYEQYF
NA TRBV7-8 TRBD2 CASSLAGTSLYEQYF
NA TRBV25-1 TRBD1 CASSQGALTNEKLFF
NA TRBV1 NA CTTGLPEQYF
NA TRBV5-4 NA CASSDSYNEQFF
NA TRBV6-1 TRBD2 CASSEVAGVQDEQFF
few TRBV27 NA CASSLWDGSYEQYF
NA TRBV19 TRBD2 CASSIDSRAGLYEQYF
NA TRBV27 TRBD1 CASSKTGAHEQYF
NA TRBV18 TRBD1 CASSLQGVDYEQYF
NA TRBV2 TRBD1 CASSEWTGGEQYF
NA TRBV7-6 TRBD2 CASSPSLAGASYEQYF
NA TRBV6-5 NA CASSQTDGHETQYF
NA TRBV27 NA CASSLLGNEQFF
NA TRBV29-1 NA CSVGGRGFIQYF
NA TRBV6-6 TRBD1 CASSLDRDDQPQHF
NA TRBV7-6 TRBD2 CASSLGGRASYEQYF
NA TRBV11-2 NA CASSLGRVLKETQYF
NA TRBV7-9 NA CASSSATSYEQYF
NA TRBV4-1 NA CASSQDNSPYEQYF